This is a list of T cell receptor beta chains from one sample in a study of blood T cell repertoires in COVID-19. The table came from immunoSEQ multiplex PCR; TCRdb's copy has only in-frame clones and leaves some out. This sample has around 31,000 clones, with more than 70% found just once. The sample comprised peripheral blood. The receptors derive from a woman aged 40-49 years with active or convalescent COVID-19. Each CDR3 is given with its conserved first and last residue. Each record gives: CDR3 protein, CDR3 DNA, D gene, V gene, clone size, J gene. A D gene is named only where the DNA matches it firmly. Clone size is given for some rows only: seen once, a few or many times, or a class if the clone is expanded.

cdr3_aa: CASSYPNGGADTEAFF
cdr3_nt: TGTGCCAGCAGTTACCCAAACGGGGGGGCGGACACTGAAGCTTTCTTT
d_call: NA
v_call: TRBV6-5
clone_size: NA
j_call: TRBJ1-1

cdr3_aa: CASSQPSGGPPYEQYF
cdr3_nt: TGCGCCAGCAGCCAACCTAGCGGGGGGCCTCCCTACGAGCAGTACTTC
d_call: TRBD2
v_call: TRBV4-1
clone_size: NA
j_call: TRBJ2-7

cdr3_aa: CATEDTRNEKLFF
cdr3_nt: TGTGCCACCGAGGACACGAGAAATGAAAAACTGTTTTTT
d_call: NA
v_call: TRBV15
clone_size: NA
j_call: TRBJ1-4

cdr3_aa: CAWRGGWEQFF
cdr3_nt: TGTGCCTGGAGGGGGGGATGGGAGCAGTTCTTC
d_call: NA
v_call: TRBV30
clone_size: NA
j_call: TRBJ2-1

cdr3_aa: CASSLLPRTSGRETQYF
cdr3_nt: TGTGCCAGCAGCCTACTTCCGCGGACTAGCGGGAGAGAGACCCAGTACTTC
d_call: TRBD2
v_call: TRBV5-5
clone_size: NA
j_call: TRBJ2-5

cdr3_aa: CASSQDGEREAFF
cdr3_nt: TGTGCCAGCAGCCAAGACGGAGAGAGGGAAGCTTTCTTT
d_call: NA
v_call: TRBV3-1/TRBV3-2
clone_size: NA
j_call: TRBJ1-1

cdr3_aa: CASSREQETQYF
cdr3_nt: TGTGCCAGCAGCCGGGAGCAAGAGACCCAGTACTTC
d_call: NA
v_call: TRBV28
clone_size: NA
j_call: TRBJ2-5

cdr3_aa: CASSQEGGTIVETQYF
cdr3_nt: TGCGCCAGCAGCCAAGAAGGTGGGACTATCGTGGAGACCCAGTACTTC
d_call: TRBD2
v_call: TRBV4-1
clone_size: NA
j_call: TRBJ2-5

cdr3_aa: CASSLRGPASRPDTQYF
cdr3_nt: TGTGCCAGCAGCCTCCGCGGGCCGGCTAGTCGGCCAGATACGCAGTATTTT
d_call: NA
v_call: TRBV3-1/TRBV3-2
clone_size: NA
j_call: TRBJ2-3

cdr3_aa: CASSQDTMRAFF
cdr3_nt: TGCGCCAGCAGCCAAGATACCATGAGAGCTTTCTTT
d_call: NA
v_call: TRBV4-3
clone_size: NA
j_call: TRBJ1-1

cdr3_aa: CASSLGQYYEQYF
cdr3_nt: TGTGCCAGCAGCTTAGGACAATACTACGAGCAGTACTTC
d_call: NA
v_call: TRBV7-3
clone_size: few
j_call: TRBJ2-7

cdr3_aa: CASSDSTGEGNEQFF
cdr3_nt: TGTGCCAGCAGTGACTCGACAGGGGAGGGTAATGAGCAGTTCTTC
d_call: NA
v_call: TRBV6-4
clone_size: NA
j_call: TRBJ2-1

cdr3_aa: CASSIAGMETQYF
cdr3_nt: TGTGCCAGTAGTATAGCAGGGATGGAGACCCAGTACTTC
d_call: NA
v_call: TRBV19
clone_size: few
j_call: TRBJ2-5

cdr3_aa: CSVEEGTGGMPYGYTF
cdr3_nt: TGCAGCGTTGAAGAGGGGACAGGGGGGATGCCCTATGGCTACACCTTC
d_call: TRBD1
v_call: TRBV29-1
clone_size: NA
j_call: TRBJ1-2

cdr3_aa: CASSPGLGTAKNIQYF
cdr3_nt: TGTGCCAGCAGCCCGGGACTAGGGACGGCCAAAAACATTCAGTACTTC
d_call: TRBD2
v_call: TRBV7-9
clone_size: NA
j_call: TRBJ2-4

cdr3_aa: CASSRTGVETQYF
cdr3_nt: TGTGCCAGTTCCCGGACAGGGGTAGAGACCCAGTACTTC
d_call: TRBD1
v_call: TRBV19
clone_size: NA
j_call: TRBJ2-5

cdr3_aa: CASSRDLPAGVQETQYF
cdr3_nt: TGTGCCAGTAGTAGGGACCTCCCAGCGGGAGTGCAAGAGACCCAGTACTTC
d_call: TRBD2
v_call: TRBV19
clone_size: NA
j_call: TRBJ2-5

cdr3_aa: CASSLVAGGTDTQYF
cdr3_nt: TGCGCCAGCAGCTTGGTAGCGGGGGGCACAGATACGCAGTATTTT
d_call: TRBD2
v_call: TRBV5-1
clone_size: NA
j_call: TRBJ2-3

cdr3_aa: CASSLRQGNTIYF
cdr3_nt: TGTGCCAGCAGCTTGCGACAGGGAAACACCATATATTTT
d_call: NA
v_call: TRBV11-2
clone_size: NA
j_call: TRBJ1-3

cdr3_aa: CASSQDLGTGGAKSYGYTF
cdr3_nt: TGTGCCAGCAGCCAAGACCTCGGGACAGGGGGCGCTAAGAGCTATGGCTACACCTTC
d_call: TRBD1
v_call: TRBV4-2
clone_size: NA
j_call: TRBJ1-2

cdr3_aa: CASTEPHQNYGYTF
cdr3_nt: TGCGCCAGCACCGAGCCCCATCAAAACTATGGCTACACCTTC
d_call: NA
v_call: TRBV10-2
clone_size: few
j_call: TRBJ1-2

cdr3_aa: CASSPGGSPNYGYTF
cdr3_nt: TGTGCCAGCTCCCCTGGGGGCAGTCCTAACTATGGCTACACCTTC
d_call: NA
v_call: TRBV9
clone_size: NA
j_call: TRBJ1-2

cdr3_aa: CAWSVAAVASTDTQYF
cdr3_nt: TGTGCCTGGAGTGTTGCAGCGGTGGCTAGCACAGATACGCAGTATTTT
d_call: NA
v_call: TRBV30
clone_size: few
j_call: TRBJ2-3

cdr3_aa: CALGPFGRANTGELFF
cdr3_nt: TGTGCTCTGGGGCCGTTCGGGCGAGCAAACACCGGGGAGCTGTTTTTT
d_call: NA
v_call: TRBV30
clone_size: NA
j_call: TRBJ2-2

cdr3_aa: CASSAVTGPSYSPLHF
cdr3_nt: TGTGCCAGCAGCGCCGTGACAGGGCCTTCGTATTCACCCCTCCACTTT
d_call: TRBD1
v_call: TRBV9
clone_size: NA
j_call: TRBJ1-6

cdr3_aa: CASINLGEGKNTEAFF
cdr3_nt: TGTGCCAGCATTAATCTAGGGGAGGGGAAGAACACTGAAGCTTTCTTT
d_call: NA
v_call: TRBV2
clone_size: NA
j_call: TRBJ1-1

cdr3_aa: CASSPAGGPEETQYF
cdr3_nt: TGTGCCAGCAGCCCAGCGGGGGGGCCGGAGGAGACCCAGTACTTC
d_call: TRBD2
v_call: TRBV11-1
clone_size: few
j_call: TRBJ2-5

cdr3_aa: CASTPGTSGYNEQFF
cdr3_nt: TGTGCCAGCACCCCCGGGACTAGCGGCTACAATGAGCAGTTCTTC
d_call: TRBD2
v_call: TRBV6-4
clone_size: NA
j_call: TRBJ2-1

cdr3_aa: CSATEAGEQYF
cdr3_nt: TGCAGCGCAACCGAGGCCGGCGAGCAGTACTTC
d_call: NA
v_call: TRBV29-1
clone_size: NA
j_call: TRBJ2-7

cdr3_aa: CASSWTGAAYEQYF
cdr3_nt: TGTGCCAGCAGTTGGACAGGGGCCGCCTACGAGCAGTACTTC
d_call: TRBD1
v_call: TRBV6-5
clone_size: NA
j_call: TRBJ2-7

cdr3_aa: CDGVEAFF
cdr3_nt: TGTGACGGGGTAGAAGCTTTCTTT
d_call: NA
v_call: TRBV7-7
clone_size: NA
j_call: TRBJ1-1